This record covers a single T cell receptor beta chain. Its antigen is undetermined. This sample includes further DNA sequences coding for the same CDR3. This sample is part of a study of T cells after posttransplantation cyclophosphamide. The study's findings and limits: Tissue-infiltrating T cells from skin or gut overlapped little with blood T cells.

The table came from immunoSEQ multiplex PCR; TCRdb's copy has only in-frame clones and leaves some out. The sample comprises under 75,000 clones, approximately 92% of which are singletons, and 2.5% to 3% rests with the top ten. The CDR3 length is 13 residues. V dropped 0 bases and J dropped 3 bases, with 6 bases sitting between them. Germline V CDR1 and CDR2: SGHTA, FQGNSA. The receptor comes from a woman in her 30s in good health and a related stem cell transplant donor. Sequencing was done on a sample of PBMCs. The chain couples TRBV7-2 to TRBJ2-7, with TRBD1 as a possible D gene (6 bases). The CDR3 is CASSLARGYEQYF. In DNA, the CDR3 is TGTGCCAGCAGCTTAGCCAGGGGCTACGAGCAGTACTTC.